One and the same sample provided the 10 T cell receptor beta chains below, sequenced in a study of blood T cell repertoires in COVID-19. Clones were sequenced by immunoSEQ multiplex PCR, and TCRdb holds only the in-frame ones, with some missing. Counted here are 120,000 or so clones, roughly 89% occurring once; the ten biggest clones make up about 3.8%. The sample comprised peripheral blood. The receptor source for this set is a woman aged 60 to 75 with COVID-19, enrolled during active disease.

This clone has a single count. The CDR3 here is CASSQVLSGRGEKLFF. As DNA, the CDR3 is TGTGCCAGCAGCCAAGTCCTATCAGGGAGGGGTGAAAAACTGTTTTTT. The chain carries TRBV4-2 and TRBJ1-4, with D possibly matching TRBD1 (5 bases). Trimming shortened V by 1 base and J by 7 bases, and 16 bases separated the two germline ends. The CDR3 is 16 residues long. The germline gives CDR1 LGHNA, CDR2 YNFKEQ.

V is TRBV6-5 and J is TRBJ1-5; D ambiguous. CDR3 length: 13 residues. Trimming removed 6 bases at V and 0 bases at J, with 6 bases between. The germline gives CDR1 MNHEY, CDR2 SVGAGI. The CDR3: CASSRYSNQPQHF. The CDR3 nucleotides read TGTGCCAGCAGCCGTTATAGCAATCAGCCCCAGCATTTT.

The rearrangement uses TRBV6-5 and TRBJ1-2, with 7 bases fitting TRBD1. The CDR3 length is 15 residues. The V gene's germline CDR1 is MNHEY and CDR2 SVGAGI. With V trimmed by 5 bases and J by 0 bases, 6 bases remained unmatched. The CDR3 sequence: CASSTSGTANYGYTF. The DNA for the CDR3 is TGTGCCAGCAGTACCTCCGGGACAGCTAACTATGGCTACACCTTC.

CDR3 sequence: CASSLGRGFRNEQFF. CDR3 coding DNA: TGTGCCAGCAGCCTGGGAAGGGGCTTTCGCAATGAGCAGTTCTTC. The rearrangement joins TRBV9 to TRBJ2-1; possible D gene TRBD1, 5 bases. Trimming left V 4 bases short and J 6 bases short, with 17 bases between. CDR3 length equals 15 residues. CDR1 SGDLS and CDR2 YYNGEE come from the germline V gene.

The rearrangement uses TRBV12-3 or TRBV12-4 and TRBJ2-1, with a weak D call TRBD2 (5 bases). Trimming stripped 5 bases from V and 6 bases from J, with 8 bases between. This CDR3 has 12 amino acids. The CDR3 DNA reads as TGTGCCAGCAGTCCGGACTTCAATGAGCAGTTCTTC. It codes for CASSPDFNEQFF.

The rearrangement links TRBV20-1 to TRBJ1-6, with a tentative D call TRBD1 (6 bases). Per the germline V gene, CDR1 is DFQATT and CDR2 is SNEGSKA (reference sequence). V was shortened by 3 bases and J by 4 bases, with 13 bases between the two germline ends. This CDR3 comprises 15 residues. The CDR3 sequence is CSASVTGLYNSPLHF. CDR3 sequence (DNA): TGCAGTGCTAGTGTGACAGGACTGTATAATTCACCCCTCCACTTT.

Here the CDR3 reads CASSPRRASGNTIYF. DNA of the CDR3: TGTGCCAGCAGCCCCCGCAGGGCCTCTGGAAACACCATATATTTT. The chain is built from TRBV7-9 and TRBJ1-3; the D gene is possibly TRBD1 (5 bases). The CDR3 consists of 15 residues. Trimming took 5 bases from V and 0 from J, leaving 11 bases between them. Germline CDR1 SEHNR, CDR2 FQNEAQ (reference sequence). The variable domain in full, completed from reference TRBV7-9 and TRBJ1-3, reads DTGVSQNPRHKITKRGQNVTFRCDPISEHNRLYWYRQTLGQGPEFLTYFQNEAQLEKSRLLSDRFSAERPKGSFSTLEIQRTEQGDSAMYLCASSPRRASGNTIYFGEGSWLTVV.

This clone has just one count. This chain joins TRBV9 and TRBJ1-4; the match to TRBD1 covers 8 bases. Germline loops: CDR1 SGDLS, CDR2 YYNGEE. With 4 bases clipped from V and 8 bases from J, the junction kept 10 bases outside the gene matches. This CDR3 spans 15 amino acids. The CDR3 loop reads CASSTRTGMGEKLFF. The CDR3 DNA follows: TGTGCCAGCAGCACCCGGACAGGGATGGGAGAAAAACTGTTTTTT.

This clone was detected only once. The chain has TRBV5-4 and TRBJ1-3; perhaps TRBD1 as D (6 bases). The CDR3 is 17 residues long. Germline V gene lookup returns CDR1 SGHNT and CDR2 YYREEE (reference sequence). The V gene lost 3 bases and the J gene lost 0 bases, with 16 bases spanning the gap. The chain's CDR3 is CASSYRGAASSGNTIYF. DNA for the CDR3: TGTGCCAGCAGCTACCGGGGGGCAGCCAGCTCTGGAAACACCATATATTTT.

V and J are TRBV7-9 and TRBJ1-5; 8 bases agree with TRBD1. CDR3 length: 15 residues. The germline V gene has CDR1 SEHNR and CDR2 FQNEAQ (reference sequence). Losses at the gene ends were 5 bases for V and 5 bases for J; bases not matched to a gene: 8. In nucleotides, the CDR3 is TGTGCCAGCAGCCCGCCGGACAGGGCGGATCAGCCCCAGCATTTT. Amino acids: CASSPPDRADQPQHF.